This TCR beta chain stems from a study of neurological immune-mediated disorders. Study as a whole: The study included around 35 multiple sclerosis patients, approximately 30 relapsing-remitting and 3 secondary progressive.

J gave up 5 bases and V 5 bases, and 4 bases lay outside the gene matches. Germline CDR1 and CDR2: SGHTA and FQGNSA. The CDR3 runs 15 residues. The sample holds many counts of this clonotype. The cDNA was generated through 5'RACE incorporating 10-nucleotide random UMIs. TCRdb processed the 5' RACE reads anew with MiXCR; each CDR3 protein has one entry. The sample holds about 88,000 distinct CDR3 sequences, roughly 4% seen once. The chain recombines TRBV7-2 with TRBJ2-1, with 12 positions matching TRBD2. The clonotype comes from a woman under 30 with multiple sclerosis. The specimen was PBMCs. CDR3 bases: TGTGCCAGCAGCCCATGGACTAGCGGGGACAATGAGCAGTTCTTC. This encodes CASSPWTSGDNEQFF.